This T cell receptor beta chain was captured in a study of T cell responses to AZD1222 COVID-19 vaccine. Study-level information: Some second doses came at about 4 weeks and others at about 12 weeks; these were pooled. Findings and limits, study-wide: Reports say nearly half of spike-specific TCRs go after unmutated variant regions. Possibly, clonal diversity was underestimated; donors were largely white British and included more females.

As for this clone: Its antigen is unidentified.

Measured with immunoSEQ multiplex PCR; TCRdb has only the in-frame clones, and not every one. The sample consists of roughly 100,000 clones, around 76% of them appearing once. Germline values: CDR1 SGHNT, CDR2 YYREEE (reference sequence). The CDR3 length is 15 residues. Between the trimmed V and J ends, which lost 1 base and 5 bases, there was a span of 15 bases. The sequence was collected from an adult in good health. Here the sequenced sample was peripheral blood, taken on day 0 of AZD1222 vaccination. The J gene is TRBJ1-2, the V gene TRBV5-4, with D perhaps TRBD1 (5 bases). The CDR3 DNA is TGTGCCAGCAGCTTGTTAGGGGTTGATATTTATGGCTACACCTTC. Protein: CASSLLGVDIYGYTF.